This T cell receptor (beta chain) was observed in a study of blood T cell repertoires in COVID-19. Study information: In each case, the material was cDNA or gDNA derived from T cells, B-cell-depleted T cells, or PBMCs.

Original methodology: Reference gene primer amplification gave nucleated cell count estimates. Generated by immunoSEQ multiplex PCR, the TCRdb table keeps only in-frame clones and is missing some. The V and J calls and clone size come from that table; D and trimming were worked out from the DNA. Seen here are 250,000 or so clones, approximately 90% observed once, and the top ten hold 2% to 3%. CDR1 SGHDT and CDR2 YYEEEE come from the germline V gene. The trim removed 3 bases at V and 11 bases at J, leaving 16 bases unmatched. There are 16 residues in the CDR3. The rearrangement links TRBV5-6 to TRBJ1-5, with TRBD1 matching over 8 bases. Sequencing input: PBMCs or T cells enriched from blood (not recorded which). This sequence originates from a woman in her 30s with acute COVID-19. This CDR3 is CASSSEGQVNAEAQHF. For the CDR3, the DNA is TGTGCCAGCAGCTCGGAGGGACAGGTTAACGCGGAGGCCCAGCATTTT.